This T cell receptor (beta chain) originates from a study of blood T cells in healthy people across ages. Study observations and caveats: The authors considered diversity estimates from one million T cells to be underestimates. Both higher diversity and more naive CD4+ cells marked long-lived donors when set against aged donors.

About this clonotype itself: The antigen remains undetermined. At one end, the junction sequence differs from germline, possibly due to a read error.

Germline V gene sequence: CDR1 LGHDT, CDR2 YNNKEL (reference sequence). The CDR3 runs 15 residues. Sample-barcoded 5' priming and a J-beta primer mix drove a second PCR of about 6 to 11 cycles. Every single cDNA molecule received a tag from a template-switch adaptor with 12 random nucleotides. TCRdb itself ran the 5' RACE reads through MiXCR, one entry per CDR3 protein. The sample lists about 1,600,000 distinct CDR3 sequences; roughly 45% were seen once. The total RNA that was extracted per sample amounted to at least 5 micrograms. Sequencing was performed on blood. The TCR originated in a woman under 30 in good health. The rearrangement joins TRBV3-1 to TRBJ2-1, with 7 bases that match TRBD2. For the CDR3, the DNA is TGTGCCAGCAGCTCTGCGGGGGAGGCCTACAAGGAGCAGTTCTTC. Amino acid sequence: CASSSAGEAYKEQFF.